These T cell receptor beta chains were read from a single sample in a study of T cell repertoires in cytomegalovirus infection. From the reads, TCRdb called clonotypes with MiXCR, one entry per CDR3 protein. The table lists hundreds of thousands of distinct CDR3 sequences, 30% to 40% of them singletons. These receptors lack a known antigen. The sequencing used cultured PBMCs, collected from culture after CMV antigen stimulation. These receptors were taken from a human donor in good health (CMV status not recorded). Some clones in this sample may be carry-over from other donors' samples. Both conserved end residues are trimmed from each CDR3.

v_gene | CDR3aa
TRBV11-2 | ASSLDSLYGYT
TRBV7-8 | ASSGQHGTSGRAEYNEQF
TRBV14 | ASSQAGISYEQY
TRBV11-3 | ASSSTSGSRVRNNEQF
TRBV4-1 | ASSFTTGRDEQF
TRBV11-3 | ASSLGPSGTSGTDTQY
TRBV7-6 | ASSLTGTEANYGYT
TRBV14 | ASSQEPKRAYQETQY
TRBV7-2 | ASSLVPSGPPDNEQF
TRBV29-1 | SVEASGRAINEQF
TRBV4-3 | ASSQDLGPLNTGELF
TRBV27 | ASRTNWTSGRAKNIQY
TRBV6-1 | ALRRRTETIGELF
TRBV7-2 | ASSLAVRGAAF
TRBV12-3/TRBV12-4 | ASSLGIGQGVHGELF
TRBV19 | ASSPRGGRSERNEKLF
TRBV12-3/TRBV12-4 | ASTLRVARYNEQF
TRBV6-1 | ASSEALKGGGTQY
TRBV9 | ASSVASSVASGSFNEQF
TRBV7-3 | ASSLTGGSNQPQH
TRBV7-9 | ASSLEQGYNYGYT
TRBV7-2 | ASSLEARGETQY
TRBV6-6 | ASGFNSGLDTQY
TRBV11-2 | ASSAGTAVNQPQH
TRBV19 | ASSRGATQPQH
TRBV20-1 | SARDSLSETQY